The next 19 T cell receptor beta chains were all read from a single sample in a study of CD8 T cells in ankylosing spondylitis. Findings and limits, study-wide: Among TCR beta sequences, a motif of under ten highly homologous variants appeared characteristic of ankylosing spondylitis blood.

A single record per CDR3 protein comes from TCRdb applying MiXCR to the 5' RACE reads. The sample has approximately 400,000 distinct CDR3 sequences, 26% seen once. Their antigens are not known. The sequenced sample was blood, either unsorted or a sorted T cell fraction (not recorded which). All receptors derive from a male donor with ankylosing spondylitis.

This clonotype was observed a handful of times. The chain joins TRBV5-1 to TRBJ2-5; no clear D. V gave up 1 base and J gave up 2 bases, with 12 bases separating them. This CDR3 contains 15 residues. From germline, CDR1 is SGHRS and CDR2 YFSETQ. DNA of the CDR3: TGCGCCAGCAGCTTGTTTAACAGTGTTCAAGAGACCCAGTACTTC. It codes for CASSLFNSVQETQYF.

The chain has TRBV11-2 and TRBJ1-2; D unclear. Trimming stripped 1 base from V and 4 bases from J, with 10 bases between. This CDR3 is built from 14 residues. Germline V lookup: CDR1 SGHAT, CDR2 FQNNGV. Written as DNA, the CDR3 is TGTGCCAGCAGCTTAGGAAATGATATCTATGGCTACACCTTC. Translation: CASSLGNDIYGYTF.

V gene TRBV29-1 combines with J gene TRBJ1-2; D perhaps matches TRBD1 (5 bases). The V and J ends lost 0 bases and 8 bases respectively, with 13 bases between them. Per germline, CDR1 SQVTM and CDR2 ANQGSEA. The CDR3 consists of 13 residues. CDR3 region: CSVEDRDWGGYTF. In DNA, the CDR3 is TGCAGCGTTGAAGATCGGGACTGGGGGGGCTACACCTTC.

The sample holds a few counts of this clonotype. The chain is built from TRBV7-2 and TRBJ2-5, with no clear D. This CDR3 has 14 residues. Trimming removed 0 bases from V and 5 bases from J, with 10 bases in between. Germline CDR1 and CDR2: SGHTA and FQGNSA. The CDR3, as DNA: TGTGCCAGCAGCTTAGCTTCAGTCCGGGAGACCCAGTACTTC. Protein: CASSLASVRETQYF.

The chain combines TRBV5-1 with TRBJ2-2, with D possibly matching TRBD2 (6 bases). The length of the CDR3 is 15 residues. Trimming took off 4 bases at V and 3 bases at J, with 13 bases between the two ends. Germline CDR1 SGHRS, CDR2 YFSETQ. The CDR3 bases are TGCGCCAGCAGCCCGACCGGGACTGACACCGGGGAGCTGTTTTTT. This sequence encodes CASSPTGTDTGELFF. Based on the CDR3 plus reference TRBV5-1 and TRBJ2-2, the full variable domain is KAGVTQTPRYLIKTRGQQVTLSCSPISGHRSVSWYQQTPGQGLQFLFEYFSETQRNKGNFPGRFSGRQFSNSRSEMNVSTLELGDSALYLCASSPTGTDTGELFFGEGSRLTVL.

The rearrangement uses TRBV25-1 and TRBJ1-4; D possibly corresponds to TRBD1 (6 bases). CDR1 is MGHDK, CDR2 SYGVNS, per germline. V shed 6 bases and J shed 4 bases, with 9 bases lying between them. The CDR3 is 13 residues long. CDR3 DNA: TGTGCCAGCAGAGGACAGTTTAATGAAAAACTGTTTTTT. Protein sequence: CASRGQFNEKLFF.

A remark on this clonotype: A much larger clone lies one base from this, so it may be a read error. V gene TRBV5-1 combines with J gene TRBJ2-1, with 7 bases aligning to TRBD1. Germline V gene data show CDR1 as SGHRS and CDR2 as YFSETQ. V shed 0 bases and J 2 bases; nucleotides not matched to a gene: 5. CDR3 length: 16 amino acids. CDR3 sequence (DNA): TGCGCCAGCAGCTTGGCCCGGACAGGTACCTACAATGAGCAGTTCTTC. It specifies CASSLARTGTYNEQFF.

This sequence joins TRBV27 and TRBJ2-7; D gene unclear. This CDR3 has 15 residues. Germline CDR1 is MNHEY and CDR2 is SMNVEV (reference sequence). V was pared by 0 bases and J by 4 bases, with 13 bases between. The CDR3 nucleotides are TGTGCCAGCAGTTTATCGATCCTCTTAGTTTACGAGCAGTACTTC. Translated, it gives CASSLSILLVYEQYF.

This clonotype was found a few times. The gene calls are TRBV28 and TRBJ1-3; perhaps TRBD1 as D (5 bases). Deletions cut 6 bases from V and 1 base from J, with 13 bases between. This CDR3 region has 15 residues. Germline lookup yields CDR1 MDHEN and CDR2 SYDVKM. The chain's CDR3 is CASRTPGGSGNTIYF. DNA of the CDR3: TGTGCCAGCAGGACCCCGGGGGGATCTGGAAACACCATATATTTT.

The CDR3 here is CATSDQGTGTDTQYF. CDR3 coding DNA: TGTGCCACCAGTGATCAGGGGACAGGCACAGATACGCAGTATTTT. The chain joins TRBV24-1 to TRBJ2-3, with 7 bases fitting TRBD1. The germline CDR1 and CDR2 sequences are KGHDR and SFDVKD. The CDR3 covers 15 residues. With V trimmed by 3 bases and J by 1 base, 3 bases remained unmatched.

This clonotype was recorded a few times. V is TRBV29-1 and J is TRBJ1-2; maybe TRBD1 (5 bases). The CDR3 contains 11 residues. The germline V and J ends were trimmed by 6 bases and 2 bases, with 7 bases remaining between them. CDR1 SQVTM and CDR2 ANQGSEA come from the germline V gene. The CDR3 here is CSVDKNYGYTF. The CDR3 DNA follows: TGCAGCGTGGACAAGAACTATGGCTACACCTTC. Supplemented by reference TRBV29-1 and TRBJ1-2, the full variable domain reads SAVISQKPSRDICQRGTSLTIQCQVDSQVTMMFWYRQQPGQSLTLIATANQGSEATYESGFVIDKFPISRPNLTFSTLTVSNMSPEDSSIYLCSVDKNYGYTFGSGTRLTVV.

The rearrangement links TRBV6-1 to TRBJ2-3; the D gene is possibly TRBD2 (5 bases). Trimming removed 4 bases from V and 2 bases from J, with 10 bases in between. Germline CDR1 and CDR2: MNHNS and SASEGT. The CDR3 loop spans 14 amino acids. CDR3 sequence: CASSGQRFTDTQYF. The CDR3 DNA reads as TGTGCCAGCAGTGGTCAGCGGTTCACAGATACGCAGTATTTT.

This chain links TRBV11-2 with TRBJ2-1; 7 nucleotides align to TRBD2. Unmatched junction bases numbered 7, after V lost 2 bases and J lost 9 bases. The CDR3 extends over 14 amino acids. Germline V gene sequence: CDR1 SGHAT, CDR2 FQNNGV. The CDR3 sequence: CASSLLGGPSEQFF. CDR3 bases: TGTGCCAGCAGCTTACTGGGAGGGCCGAGTGAGCAGTTCTTC. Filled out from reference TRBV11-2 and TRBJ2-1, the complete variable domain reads EAGVAQSPRYKIIEKRQSVAFWCNPISGHATLYWYQQILGQGPKLLIQFQNNGVVDDSQLPKDRFSAERLKGVDSTLKIQPAKLEDSAVYLCASSLLGGPSEQFFGPGTRLTVL.

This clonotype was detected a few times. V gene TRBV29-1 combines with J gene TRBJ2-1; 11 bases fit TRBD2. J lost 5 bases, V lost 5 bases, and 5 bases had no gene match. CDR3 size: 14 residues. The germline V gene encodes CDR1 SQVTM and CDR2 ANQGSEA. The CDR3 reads CSVSGTSGHNEQFF. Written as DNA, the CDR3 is TGCAGCGTTTCCGGGACTAGCGGCCACAATGAGCAGTTCTTC.

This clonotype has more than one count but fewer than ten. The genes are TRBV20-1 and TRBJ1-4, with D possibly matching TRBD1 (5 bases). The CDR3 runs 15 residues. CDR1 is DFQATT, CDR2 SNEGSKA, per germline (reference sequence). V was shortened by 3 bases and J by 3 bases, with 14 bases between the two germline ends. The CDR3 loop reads CSASARQKANEKLFF. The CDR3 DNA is TGCAGTGCTAGTGCCCGACAGAAAGCTAATGAAAAACTGTTTTTT.

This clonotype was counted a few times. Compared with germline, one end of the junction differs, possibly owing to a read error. CDR3 coding DNA: TGTGCCACCAGTCGACAAGAGGGCACTGAAGCTTTCTTT. It specifies CATSRQEGTEAFF. The chain employs TRBV10-3 and TRBJ1-1; D is ambiguous. The CDR3 runs to 13 residues. Germline V CDR1 and CDR2: ENHRY, SYGVKD.

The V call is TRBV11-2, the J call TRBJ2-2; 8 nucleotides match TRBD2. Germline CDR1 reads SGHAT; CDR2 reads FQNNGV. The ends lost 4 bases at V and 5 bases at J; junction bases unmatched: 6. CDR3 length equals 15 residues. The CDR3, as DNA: TGTGCCAGCAGCTGGAGCGGGAGTCAAACCGGGGAGCTGTTTTTT. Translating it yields CASSWSGSQTGELFF.

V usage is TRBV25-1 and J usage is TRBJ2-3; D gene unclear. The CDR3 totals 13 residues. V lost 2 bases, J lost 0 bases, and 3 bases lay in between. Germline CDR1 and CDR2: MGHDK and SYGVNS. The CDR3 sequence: CASSEPSTDTQYF. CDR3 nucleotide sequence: TGTGCCAGCAGTGAACCCAGCACAGATACGCAGTATTTT.

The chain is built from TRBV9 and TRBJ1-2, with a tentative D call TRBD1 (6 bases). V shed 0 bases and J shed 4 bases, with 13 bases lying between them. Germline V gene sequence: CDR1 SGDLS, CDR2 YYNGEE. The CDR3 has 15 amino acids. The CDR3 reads CASSVAPQGGYGYTF. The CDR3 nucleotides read TGTGCCAGCAGCGTAGCCCCACAGGGAGGCTATGGCTACACCTTC.